The 27 T cell receptor beta chains in this list originate from one sample, sequenced in a study of T cells in Graves' hyperthyroidism and ophthalmopathy. Amplified TCR beta CDR3 regions came from RNA transcripts. During a first-round RT-PCR of the TCR CDR3, the HTBI primer set was used. TCRdb reprocessed the multiplex PCR reads with MiXCR, giving one entry per CDR3 protein. The sample yields more than 550,000 distinct CDR3 sequences, about 17% seen once. The sample taken for sequencing was blood. The receptors originated from a woman between 50 and 59 years old with Graves' hyperthyroidism that later progressed to Graves' ophthalmopathy.

This clonotype was observed many times. The V call is TRBV7-2, the J call TRBJ2-3, with TRBD2 matching over 7 bases. Germline values: CDR1 SGHTA, CDR2 FQGNSA. V shed 3 bases and J 4 bases; nucleotides not matched to a gene: 13. The length of the CDR3 is 17 residues. For the CDR3, the DNA is TGTGCCAGCAGCTTCCCCCTTGGGAGCGGGGCTGCAGATACGCAGTATTTT. Translation gives CASSFPLGSGAADTQYF. Full variable domain (rest looked up from reference TRBV7-2 and TRBJ2-3): GAGVSQSPSNKVTEKGKDVELRCDPISGHTALYWYRQSLGQGLEFLIYFQGNSAPDKSGLPSDRFSAERTGGSVSTLTIQRTQQEDSAVYLCASSFPLGSGAADTQYFGPGTRLTVL.

V usage is TRBV5-6 and J usage is TRBJ2-6, with no clear D. There are 16 residues in the CDR3. V was cut by 1 base and J by 4 bases, with 12 bases left in between. The germline CDR1 and CDR2 sequences are SGHDT and YYEEEE. This chain's CDR3 is CASSLSPATGANVLTF. The DNA for the CDR3 is TGTGCCAGCAGCTTGAGTCCCGCGACCGGGGCCAACGTCCTGACTTTC.

The sample holds many counts of this clonotype. The chain uses TRBV2 and TRBJ2-1; D is possibly TRBD1 (6 bases). CDR1 and CDR2 from the germline V gene are SNHLY and FYNNEI. V dropped 6 bases and J dropped 1 base, with 10 bases sitting between them. CDR3 length equals 14 residues. CDR3 in amino acids: CASRNRVSYNEQFF. The DNA of the CDR3 is TGTGCCAGCAGAAACAGGGTGTCCTACAATGAGCAGTTCTTC.

Ten or more counts support this clonotype. V usage is TRBV7-6 and J usage is TRBJ2-7, with TRBD2 identical over 13 bases. This CDR3 is 20 amino acids long. V dropped 0 bases and J dropped 2; count of bases not matched to a gene: 13. Germline values: CDR1 SGHVS, CDR2 FNYEAQ. The CDR3 region has the DNA TGTGCCAGCAGCTTAGCACCGGGACACGGGACTAGCGGGGCCCCCTACGAGCAGTACTTC. Protein: CASSLAPGHGTSGAPYEQYF.

Many counts were recorded for this clonotype. V and J are TRBV5-1 and TRBJ2-4; D not certain. V was clipped by 2 bases and J by 6 bases, with 12 bases between them. CDR1 and CDR2 (germline): SGHRS, YFSETQ. CDR3 length: 14 amino acids. This CDR3 is CASSLDRAANIQYF. The DNA for the CDR3 is TGCGCCAGCAGCTTAGATAGGGCGGCAAACATTCAGTACTTC.

CDR3 DNA sequence: TGCGCCAGCAGCCTGGATCCACAGGGGGAGACCCAGTACTTC. This translates into CASSLDPQGETQYF. The chain employs TRBV5-1 and TRBJ2-5, with 7 nucleotides matching TRBD1. With V trimmed by 4 bases and J by 5 bases, 8 bases remained unmatched. The CDR3 sequence is 14 residues long. CDR1 is SGHRS and CDR2 is YFSETQ in the germline V gene.

This clonotype was detected many times. The rearrangement uses TRBV11-2 and TRBJ1-4; D perhaps matches TRBD1 (5 bases). Germline CDR1 SGHAT, CDR2 FQNNGV. CDR3 length: 15 amino acids. V lost 5 bases and J lost 4, with 14 bases in between. CDR3: CASSRDVGGNEKLFF. The CDR3, as DNA: TGTGCCAGCAGCCGGGACGTTGGGGGTAATGAAAAACTGTTTTTT.

This clonotype was counted at least ten times. The chain joins TRBV5-1 to TRBJ1-2, with D perhaps matching TRBD1 (5 bases). V was shortened by 4 bases and J by 8 bases, with 15 bases between the two germline ends. Germline CDR1 reads SGHRS; CDR2 reads YFSETQ. CDR3 length equals 13 residues. The CDR3 DNA is TGCGCCAGCAGCAGCGGACAAGCAAGAGGCTACACCTTC. It encodes CASSSGQARGYTF. Based on the CDR3 plus reference TRBV5-1 and TRBJ1-2, the full variable domain is KAGVTQTPRYLIKTRGQQVTLSCSPISGHRSVSWYQQTPGQGLQFLFEYFSETQRNKGNFPGRFSGRQFSNSRSEMNVSTLELGDSALYLCASSSGQARGYTFGSGTRLTVV.

This clonotype was picked up many times. The chain has TRBV6-2 or TRBV6-3 and TRBJ1-6, with 9 bases identical to TRBD1. CDR1 is MNHEY and CDR2 is SVGEGT in the germline V gene. V trimming: 2 bases; J trimming: 7 bases; junction bases outside the gene matches: 0. The CDR3 is made up of 14 amino acids. CDR3 DNA sequence: TGTGCCAGCAGTTACGGGACAGGGAATTCACCCCTCCACTTT. Its translation is CASSYGTGNSPLHF.

This clonotype came up many times. The chain combines TRBV7-9 with TRBJ2-5; D unclear. The CDR3 is 14 amino acids. V was pared by 3 bases and J by 5 bases, with 13 bases between. Looked up from germline, CDR1 is SEHNR and CDR2 is FQNEAQ (reference sequence). CDR3 residues: CASSLLLPAETQYF. Written as DNA, the CDR3 is TGTGCCAGCAGCTTGCTGTTGCCTGCGGAGACCCAGTACTTC. The whole variable domain, filled in from reference TRBV7-9 and TRBJ2-5, reads DTGVSQNPRHKITKRGQNVTFRCDPISEHNRLYWYRQTLGQGPEFLTYFQNEAQLEKSRLLSDRFSAERPKGSFSTLEIQRTEQGDSAMYLCASSLLLPAETQYFGPGTRLLVL.

This clonotype was counted ten times or more. This rearrangement joins TRBV20-1 to TRBJ2-3; D may be TRBD1 or TRBD2 (5 bases each). The V gene's germline CDR1 is DFQATT and CDR2 SNEGSKA (reference sequence). This CDR3 spans 13 amino acids. V lost 3 bases and J 3 bases, leaving 10 bases between the germline ends. CDR3 amino acids: CSASGAGTDTQYF. The CDR3 DNA follows: TGCAGTGCTAGCGGGGCCGGAACAGATACGCAGTATTTT.

This clonotype came up a few times. This chain links TRBV27 with TRBJ1-1, with D maybe TRBD1 (6 bases). This CDR3 contains 15 residues. Trimming took off 7 bases at V and 0 bases at J, with 15 bases between the two ends. Germline V gene sequence: CDR1 MNHEY, CDR2 SMNVEV (reference sequence). As DNA, the CDR3 is TGTGCCAGCATGGGCGGGGGGCGGTTGAACACTGAAGCTTTCTTT. Translated: CASMGGGRLNTEAFF.

In its sample, this clonotype was seen a few times. V usage is TRBV6-1 and J usage is TRBJ2-7; D is unresolved. The CDR3 consists of 13 residues. Looked up from germline, CDR1 is MNHNS and CDR2 is SASEGT. Trimming stripped 2 bases from V and 3 bases from J, with 8 bases between. CDR3 sequence reads: CASSELGRYEQYF. CDR3 in DNA: TGTGCCAGCAGTGAACTTGGCCGCTACGAGCAGTACTTC.

This clonotype was observed many times. V gene TRBV20-1 combines with J gene TRBJ1-1; possibly TRBD1 for D (5 bases). Germline CDR1 is DFQATT and CDR2 is SNEGSKA (reference sequence). The V gene lost 6 bases and the J gene lost 4 bases, with 12 bases spanning the gap. The CDR3 is 12 amino acids. Written as DNA, the CDR3 is TGCAGTGCGTGGGACCTCTCCACTGAAGCTTTCTTT. Translating it yields CSAWDLSTEAFF.

The gene calls are TRBV2 and TRBJ2-2; possibly TRBD1 for D (5 bases). V was shortened by 7 bases and J by 0 bases, with 9 bases between the two germline ends. Germline V gene sequence: CDR1 SNHLY, CDR2 FYNNEI. CDR3 length equals 14 residues. The CDR3 DNA follows: TGTGCCAGCACTGGACAAACGAACACCGGGGAGCTGTTTTTT. Protein sequence: CASTGQTNTGELFF.

This chain uses TRBV9 with TRBJ2-7; 9 bases agree with TRBD1. CDR1 SGDLS and CDR2 YYNGEE come from the germline V gene. Unmatched junction bases numbered 8, after V lost 4 bases and J lost 6 bases. The CDR3 is 14 residues long. The CDR3 loop reads CASSFRDRAAEQYF. CDR3 coding DNA: TGTGCCAGCAGCTTCCGGGACAGGGCCGCCGAGCAGTACTTC.

This clonotype occurred many times. This sequence joins TRBV7-9 and TRBJ2-1; 8 bases line up with TRBD2. With 5 bases clipped from V and 6 bases from J, the junction kept 6 bases outside the gene matches. Germline V lookup: CDR1 SEHNR, CDR2 FQNEAQ (reference sequence). The CDR3 consists of 14 residues. For the CDR3, the DNA is TGTGCCAGCAGCCGTTTAGCGGGGACCAATGAGCAGTTCTTC. It specifies CASSRLAGTNEQFF.

V is TRBV4-1 and J is TRBJ1-1; D perhaps matches TRBD1 (5 bases). The V gene's germline CDR1 is MGHRA and CDR2 YSYEKL. The CDR3 is 14 residues long. The ends were cut back, 4 bases at V and 1 base at J, with 10 bases in the middle. CDR3 region: CASSPRGENTEAFF. In nucleotides, the CDR3 is TGCGCCAGCAGCCCGCGAGGGGAGAACACTGAAGCTTTCTTT.

Many counts were recorded for this clonotype. The chain combines TRBV9 with TRBJ2-1, with TRBD1 matching 10 bases. Germline CDR1 reads SGDLS; CDR2 reads YYNGEE. There are 16 residues in the CDR3. The V gene end was trimmed by 4 bases and the J gene end by 0 bases; junction bases not matched to a gene: 4. The DNA for the CDR3 is TGTGCCAGCAGCCCCTGGACAGGGGGCTCCTACAATGAGCAGTTCTTC. It codes for CASSPWTGGSYNEQFF.

This clonotype appeared a few times. V usage is TRBV10-2 and J usage is TRBJ2-3, with a weak D call TRBD2 (6 bases). The CDR3 runs to 16 residues. CDR1 and CDR2 from the germline V gene are WSHSY and SAAADI. The V end was cut by 0 bases, the J end by 3 bases, with 13 bases between. In DNA form, the CDR3 reads TGCGCCAGCAGTGAGTCGGAGGGATCGGCGACAGATACGCAGTATTTT. It codes for CASSESEGSATDTQYF.

This clonotype was recorded a few times. The V call is TRBV19, the J call TRBJ2-3; 14 bases align to TRBD2. The CDR3 extends over 21 amino acids. With 1 base clipped from V and 4 bases from J, the junction kept 16 bases outside the gene matches. Germline-derived CDR1 and CDR2 are LNHDA and SQIVND (reference sequence). CDR3 protein: CASSIVLGLAGAPRTPDTQYF. The DNA of the CDR3 is TGTGCCAGTAGTATAGTACTGGGACTAGCGGGGGCCCCCCGCACACCAGATACGCAGTATTTT.

This clonotype has more than one count but fewer than ten. J is TRBJ2-7 and V is TRBV7-9; TRBD2 matches at 10 bases. The V gene's germline CDR1 is SEHNR and CDR2 FQNEAQ (reference sequence). With V trimmed by 5 bases and J by 7 bases, 5 bases remained unmatched. CDR3 length equals 13 residues. CDR3 residues: CASSPEGLAEQYF. CDR3 DNA: TGTGCCAGCAGCCCAGAGGGACTAGCGGAGCAGTACTTC.

This clonotype was detected many times. This sequence joins TRBV3-1 and TRBJ1-5; D not certain. The CDR3 is 13 amino acids. V was trimmed by 0 bases and J by 5 bases, leaving 5 bases between them. The germline CDR1 and CDR2 sequences are LGHDT and YNNKEL (reference sequence). Here the CDR3 reads CASSQDGDQPQHF. The CDR3 DNA follows: TGTGCCAGCAGCCAAGATGGTGATCAGCCCCAGCATTTT.

This clonotype has more than one count but fewer than ten. V usage is TRBV19 and J usage is TRBJ2-7; D ambiguous. The CDR3 consists of 13 residues. Germline CDR1 reads LNHDA; CDR2 reads SQIVND (reference sequence). The V and J ends lost 5 bases and 5 bases respectively, with 13 bases between them. The CDR3 DNA reads as TGTGCCAGTAGTCCCTCGGACGGAGACGAGCAGTACTTC. Amino acid sequence: CASSPSDGDEQYF.

V and J are TRBV10-3 and TRBJ2-3, with D maybe TRBD2 (5 bases). V lost 3 bases to trimming and J lost 0 bases, with 10 bases between them. The CDR3 contains 15 residues. Per germline, CDR1 ENHRY and CDR2 SYGVKD. CDR3: CAISDGGSSTDTQYF. In nucleotides, the CDR3 is TGTGCCATCAGTGACGGCGGGTCTAGCACAGATACGCAGTATTTT.

This clonotype has ten or more counts. The chain combines TRBV20-1 with TRBJ2-1, with TRBD2 matching over 10 bases. The junction had 5 bases not matched to a gene; V was cut back by 6 bases and J by 3 bases. Germline CDR1 reads DFQATT; CDR2 reads SNEGSKA (reference sequence). CDR3 size: 14 residues. The CDR3 coding sequence is TGCAGTGCCGCCCCTAGCGGGGGCTACAATGAGCAGTTCTTC. Translating gives CSAAPSGGYNEQFF.

The chain joins TRBV5-1 to TRBJ2-1; either TRBD1 or TRBD2 may supply D (7 bases each). The germline V gene encodes CDR1 SGHRS and CDR2 YFSETQ. The CDR3 length is 16 residues. V was pared by 2 bases and J by 6 bases, with 18 bases between. CDR3: CASSFVRGGVGNEQFF. DNA for the CDR3: TGCGCCAGCAGCTTTGTCAGGGGGGGGGTTGGCAATGAGCAGTTCTTC. The full variable domain, completed using reference TRBV5-1 and TRBJ2-1, is KAGVTQTPRYLIKTRGQQVTLSCSPISGHRSVSWYQQTPGQGLQFLFEYFSETQRNKGNFPGRFSGRQFSNSRSEMNVSTLELGDSALYLCASSFVRGGVGNEQFFGPGTRLTVL.